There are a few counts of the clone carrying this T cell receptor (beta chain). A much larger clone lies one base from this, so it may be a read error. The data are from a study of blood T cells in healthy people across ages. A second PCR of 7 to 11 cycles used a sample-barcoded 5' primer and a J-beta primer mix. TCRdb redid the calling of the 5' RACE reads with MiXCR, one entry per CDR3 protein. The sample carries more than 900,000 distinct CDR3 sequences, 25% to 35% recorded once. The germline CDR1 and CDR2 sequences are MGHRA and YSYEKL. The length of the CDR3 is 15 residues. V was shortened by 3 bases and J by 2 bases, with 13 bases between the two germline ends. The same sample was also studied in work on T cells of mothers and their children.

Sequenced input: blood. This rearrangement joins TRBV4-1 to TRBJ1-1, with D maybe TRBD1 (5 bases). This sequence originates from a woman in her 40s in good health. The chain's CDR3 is CASSQGGLINTEAFF. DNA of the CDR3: TGCGCCAGCAGCCAGGGGGGACTCATAAACACTGAAGCTTTCTTT.